This is a list of T cell receptor beta chains from one sample in a study of CD8+ T cells in alopecia areata. Assay used: immunoSEQ multiplex PCR; TCRdb lists only in-frame clones, some missing. The sample consists of about 180,000 clones, approximately 65% of them appearing once. The input for sequencing was CD8+ T cells sorted from blood, taken at week 0. Receptor source: a human donor with alopecia areata. Both conserved end residues are part of each CDR3. The order of the fields is V gene, clone size, D gene, J gene, CDR3 DNA, CDR3 protein. D genes are given only for firm matches. Expanded clones get a size class; other rows say once, few or many, or leave the size out.

v_call: TRBV6-1
clone_size: NA
d_call: NA
j_call: TRBJ1-6
cdr3_nt: TGTGCCAGCAGGGAAATCTTTCAAGACTCCTATAATTCACCCCTCCACTTT
cdr3_aa: CASREIFQDSYNSPLHF

v_call: TRBV15
clone_size: NA
d_call: NA
j_call: TRBJ2-5
cdr3_nt: TGTGCCACCAGCAGGAGGGGTGAGACCCAGTACTTC
cdr3_aa: CATSRRGETQYF

v_call: TRBV2
clone_size: NA
d_call: NA
j_call: TRBJ1-6
cdr3_nt: TGTGCCAGCAGTGAAAGCAGGACTCTAGGCTCCTATAATTCACCCCTCCACTTT
cdr3_aa: CASSESRTLGSYNSPLHF

v_call: TRBV29-1
clone_size: NA
d_call: TRBD1
j_call: TRBJ1-2
cdr3_nt: TGCAGCGTTGATGACGGACAGGGGGCGGGCTACACCTTC
cdr3_aa: CSVDDGQGAGYTF

v_call: TRBV27
clone_size: NA
d_call: NA
j_call: TRBJ1-5
cdr3_nt: TGTGCCAGCAGAGGGACCCCTTATAGCAATCAGCCCCAGCATTTT
cdr3_aa: CASRGTPYSNQPQHF

v_call: TRBV13
clone_size: NA
d_call: TRBD1
j_call: TRBJ2-5
cdr3_nt: TGTGCCAGCAGCTCCCCCGGGACAGGAAGACAGACCCAGTACTTC
cdr3_aa: CASSSPGTGRQTQYF

v_call: TRBV2
clone_size: few
d_call: TRBD1
j_call: TRBJ2-1
cdr3_nt: TGTGCCAGCAGTGAAGTCCGCCGGACAGGGGGCGCGAGGAATGAGCAGTTCTTC
cdr3_aa: CASSEVRRTGGARNEQFF

v_call: TRBV6-6
clone_size: NA
d_call: NA
j_call: TRBJ2-7
cdr3_nt: TGTGCCAGCAGCTTGACGGATTCCTACGAGCAGTACTTC
cdr3_aa: CASSLTDSYEQYF

v_call: TRBV23-1
clone_size: NA
d_call: TRBD1
j_call: TRBJ1-2
cdr3_nt: TGCGCCAGCCCTATTGATCCCCGGGACAGGTTCCTTTGGGGCTATGGCTACACCTTC
cdr3_aa: CASPIDPRDRFLWGYGYTF

v_call: TRBV30
clone_size: NA
d_call: NA
j_call: TRBJ1-5
cdr3_nt: TGTGCCTGGAGTGAAGGGGGAGGTCAGCCCCAGCATTTT
cdr3_aa: CAWSEGGGQPQHF

v_call: TRBV2
clone_size: NA
d_call: TRBD1
j_call: TRBJ1-6
cdr3_nt: TGTGCCAGCGCCGGGACAGGGAATTCACCCCTCCACTTT
cdr3_aa: CASAGTGNSPLHF